The clone carrying this T cell receptor (beta chain) was observed a handful of times. Its antigen is as yet unknown. Every bit of the isolated RNA underwent reverse transcription, so sequencing read expressed TCRB transcripts. Assay: immunoSEQ multiplex PCR; the TCRdb copy retains only in-frame clones and omits some. Here the sample spans about 15,000 clones, more than 60% being singletons. The CDR3 is 14 amino acids. CDR1 and CDR2 from the germline V gene are SGHRS and YFSETQ. Trimming took 5 bases from V and 2 from J; bases not matched to a gene: 5. The data originate from a study of beta chain features in type 1 diabetes. Study-wide points: TCRB CDR3 length was moderately but significantly reduced in all four CD4+ subsets of Type 1 diabetes patients.

A single heparinised blood sample, averaging around 0.11 L, was obtained per donor. The TCR originated in a man in his thirties or forties with type 1 diabetes. This sequence joins TRBV5-1 and TRBJ2-3; 7 bases fit TRBD2. The sequencing sample was made of Tregs from blood. The chain's CDR3 is CASSAGDLTDTQYF. The DNA for the CDR3 is TGCGCCAGCAGTGCGGGAGACCTCACAGATACGCAGTATTTT.